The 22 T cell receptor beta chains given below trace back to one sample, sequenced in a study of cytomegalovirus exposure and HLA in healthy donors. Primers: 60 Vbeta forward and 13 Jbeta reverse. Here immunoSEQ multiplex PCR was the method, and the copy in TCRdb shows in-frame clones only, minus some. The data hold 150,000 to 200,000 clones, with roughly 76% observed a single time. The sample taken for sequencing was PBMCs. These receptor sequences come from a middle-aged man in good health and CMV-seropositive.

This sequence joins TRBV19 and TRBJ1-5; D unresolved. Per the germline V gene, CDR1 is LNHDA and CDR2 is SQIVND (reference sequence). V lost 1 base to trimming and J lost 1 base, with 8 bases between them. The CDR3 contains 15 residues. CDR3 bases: TGTGCCAGTAGTATAGGGTCGGGGAGCAATCAGCCCCAGCATTTT. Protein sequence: CASSIGSGSNQPQHF.

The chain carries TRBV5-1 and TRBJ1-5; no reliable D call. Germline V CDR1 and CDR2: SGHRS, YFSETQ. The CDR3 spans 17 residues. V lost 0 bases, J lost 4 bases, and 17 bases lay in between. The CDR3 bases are TGCGCCAGCAGCTTGGAAGTACGACGGGTACCTAATCAGCCCCAGCATTTT. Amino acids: CASSLEVRRVPNQPQHF.

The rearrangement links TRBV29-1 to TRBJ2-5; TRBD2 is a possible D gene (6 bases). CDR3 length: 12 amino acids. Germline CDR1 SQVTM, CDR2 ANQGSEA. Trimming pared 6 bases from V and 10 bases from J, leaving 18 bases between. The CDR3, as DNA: TGCAGCGTCCGGAGGGTAGGTGGGAGCCAGTACTTC. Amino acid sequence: CSVRRVGGSQYF.

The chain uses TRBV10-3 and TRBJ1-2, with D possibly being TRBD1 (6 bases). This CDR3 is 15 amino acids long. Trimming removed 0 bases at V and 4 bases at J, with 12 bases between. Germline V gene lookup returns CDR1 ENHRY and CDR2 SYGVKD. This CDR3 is CAISESERGSYGYTF. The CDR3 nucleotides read TGTGCCATCAGTGAGTCCGAAAGGGGGTCCTATGGCTACACCTTC.

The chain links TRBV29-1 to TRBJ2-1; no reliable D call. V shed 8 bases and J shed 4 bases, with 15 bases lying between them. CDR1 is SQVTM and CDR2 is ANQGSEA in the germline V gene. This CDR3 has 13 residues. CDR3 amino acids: CSLLATEYNEQFF. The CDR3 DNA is TGCAGCCTCTTGGCGACGGAGTACAATGAGCAGTTCTTC.

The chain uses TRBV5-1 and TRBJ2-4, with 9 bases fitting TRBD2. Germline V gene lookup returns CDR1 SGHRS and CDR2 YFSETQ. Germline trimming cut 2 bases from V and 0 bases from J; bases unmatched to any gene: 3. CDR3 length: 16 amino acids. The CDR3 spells CASSLSGGLAKNIQYF. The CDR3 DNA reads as TGCGCCAGCAGCTTAAGCGGGGGGCTAGCCAAAAACATTCAGTACTTC.

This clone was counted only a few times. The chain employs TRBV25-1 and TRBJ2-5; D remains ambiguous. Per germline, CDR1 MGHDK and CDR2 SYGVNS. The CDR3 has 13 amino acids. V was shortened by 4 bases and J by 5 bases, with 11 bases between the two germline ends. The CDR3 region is CASSAQDEETQYF. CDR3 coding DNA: TGTGCCAGCAGTGCTCAGGATGAGGAGACCCAGTACTTC.

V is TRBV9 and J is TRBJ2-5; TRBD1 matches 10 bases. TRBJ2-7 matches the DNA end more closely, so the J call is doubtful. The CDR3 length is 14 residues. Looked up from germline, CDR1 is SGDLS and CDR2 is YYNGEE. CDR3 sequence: CASSVGDRGYEQYF. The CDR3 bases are TGTGCCAGCAGCGTAGGGGACAGGGGCTACGAGCAGTACTTC.

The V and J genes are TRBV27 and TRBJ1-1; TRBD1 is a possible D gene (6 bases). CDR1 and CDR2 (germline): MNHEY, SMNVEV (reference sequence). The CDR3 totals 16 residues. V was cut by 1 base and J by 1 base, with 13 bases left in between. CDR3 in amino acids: CASSLFGGARNTEAFF. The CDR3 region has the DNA TGTGCCAGCAGTTTATTTGGGGGGGCGCGGAACACTGAAGCTTTCTTT.

In nucleotides, the CDR3 is TGTGCCAGCAGCGGCGGGGGTTTCGCAGATACGCAGTATTTT. It specifies CASSGGGFADTQYF. The chain recombines TRBV9 with TRBJ2-3; the match to TRBD2 covers 7 bases. V lost 3 bases to trimming and J lost 4 bases; unmatched junction nucleotides: 5. Germline V gives CDR1 SGDLS, CDR2 YYNGEE. The CDR3 is 14 amino acids.

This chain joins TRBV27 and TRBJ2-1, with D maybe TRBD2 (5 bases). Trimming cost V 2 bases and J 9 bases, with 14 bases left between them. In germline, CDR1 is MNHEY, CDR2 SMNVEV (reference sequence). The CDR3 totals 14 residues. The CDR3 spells CASSLGGGSGEQFF. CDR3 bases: TGTGCCAGCAGTTTAGGAGGCGGATCGGGTGAGCAGTTCTTC.

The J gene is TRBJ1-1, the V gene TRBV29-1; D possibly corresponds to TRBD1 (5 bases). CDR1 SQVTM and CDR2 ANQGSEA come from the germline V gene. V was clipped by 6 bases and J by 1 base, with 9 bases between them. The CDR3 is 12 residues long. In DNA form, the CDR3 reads TGCAGCGTCGGTGACAGGAACACTGAAGCTTTCTTT. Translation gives CSVGDRNTEAFF.

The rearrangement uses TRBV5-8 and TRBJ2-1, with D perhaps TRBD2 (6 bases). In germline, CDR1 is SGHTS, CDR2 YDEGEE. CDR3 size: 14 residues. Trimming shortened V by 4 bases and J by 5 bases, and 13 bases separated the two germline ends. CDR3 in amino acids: CASSPGTLNNEQFF. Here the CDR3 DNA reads TGTGCCAGCAGCCCCGGGACTCTCAACAATGAGCAGTTCTTC.

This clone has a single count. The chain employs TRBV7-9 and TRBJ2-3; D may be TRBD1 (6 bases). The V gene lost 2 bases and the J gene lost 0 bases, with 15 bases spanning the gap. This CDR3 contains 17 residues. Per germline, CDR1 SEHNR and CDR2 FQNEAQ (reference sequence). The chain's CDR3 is CASSLSWGTLSTDTQYF. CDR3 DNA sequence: TGTGCCAGCAGCTTAAGTTGGGGGACACTTAGCACAGATACGCAGTATTTT.

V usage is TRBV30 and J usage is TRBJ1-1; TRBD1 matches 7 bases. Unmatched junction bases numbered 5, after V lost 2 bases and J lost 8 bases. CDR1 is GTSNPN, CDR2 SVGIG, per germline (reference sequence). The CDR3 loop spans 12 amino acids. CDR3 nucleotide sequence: TGTGCCTGGAGTCTGTTGGACAGGGAAGCTTTCTTT. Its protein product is CAWSLLDREAFF.

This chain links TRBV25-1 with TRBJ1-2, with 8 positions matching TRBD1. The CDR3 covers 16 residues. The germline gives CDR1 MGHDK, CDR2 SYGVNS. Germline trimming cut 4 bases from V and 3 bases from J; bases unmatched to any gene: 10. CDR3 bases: TGTGCCAGCAGTGGGGGGTCGGACAGGGTTGACTATGGCTACACCTTC. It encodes CASSGGSDRVDYGYTF.

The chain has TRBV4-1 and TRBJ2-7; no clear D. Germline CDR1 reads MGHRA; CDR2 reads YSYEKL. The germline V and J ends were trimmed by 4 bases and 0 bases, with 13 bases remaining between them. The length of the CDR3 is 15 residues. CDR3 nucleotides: TGCGCCAGCAGCCCGCGCGAAGCGAGCTCCTACGAGCAGTACTTC. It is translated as CASSPREASSYEQYF.

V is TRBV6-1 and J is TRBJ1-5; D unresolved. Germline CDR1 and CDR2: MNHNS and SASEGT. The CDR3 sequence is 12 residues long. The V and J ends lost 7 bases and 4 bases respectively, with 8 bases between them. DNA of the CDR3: TGTGCCAGCACCACCGGTAATCAGCCCCAGCATTTT. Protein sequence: CASTTGNQPQHF.

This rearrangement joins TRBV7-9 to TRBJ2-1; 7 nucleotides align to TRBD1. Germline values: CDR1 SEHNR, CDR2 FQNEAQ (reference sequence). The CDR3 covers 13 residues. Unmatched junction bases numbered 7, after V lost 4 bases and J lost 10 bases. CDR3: CASSSLRGREQFF. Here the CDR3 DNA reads TGTGCCAGCAGCTCCCTAAGGGGGCGGGAGCAGTTCTTC.

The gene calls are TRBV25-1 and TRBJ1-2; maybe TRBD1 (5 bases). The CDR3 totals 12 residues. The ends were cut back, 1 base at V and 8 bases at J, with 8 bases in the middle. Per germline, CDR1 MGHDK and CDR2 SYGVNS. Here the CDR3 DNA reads TGTGCCAGCAGTGAATCAGGGTTCGGCTACACCTTC. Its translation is CASSESGFGYTF.

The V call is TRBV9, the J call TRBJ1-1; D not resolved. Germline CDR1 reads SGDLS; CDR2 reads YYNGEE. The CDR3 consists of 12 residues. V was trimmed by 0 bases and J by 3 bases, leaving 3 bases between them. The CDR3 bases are TGTGCCAGCAGCGTAGGCGACACTGAAGCTTTCTTT. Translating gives CASSVGDTEAFF. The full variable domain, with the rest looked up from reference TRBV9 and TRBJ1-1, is DSGVTQTPKHLITATGQRVTLRCSPRSGDLSVYWYQQSLDQGLQFLIQYYNGEERAKGNILERFSAQQFPDLHSELNLSSLELGDSALYFCASSVGDTEAFFGQGTRLTVV.

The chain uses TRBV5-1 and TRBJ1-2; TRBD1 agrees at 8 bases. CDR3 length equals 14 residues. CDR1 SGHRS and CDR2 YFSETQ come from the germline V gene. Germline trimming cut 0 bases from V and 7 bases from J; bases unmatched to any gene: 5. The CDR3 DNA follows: TGCGCCAGCAGCTTGGGAGGGACAGGTTTTGGCTACACCTTC. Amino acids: CASSLGGTGFGYTF.